The following is a T cell receptor beta chain sequence with its context. The data are from a study of blood T cell repertoires in COVID-19. Using immunoSEQ multiplex PCR, the repertoire was profiled, and TCRdb retains in-frame clones only, with some absent. The table shows 150,000 to 200,000 clones, with roughly 88% occurring only once. Germline V gene sequence: CDR1 SNHLY, CDR2 FYNNEI. The V gene end was trimmed by 4 bases and the J gene end by 3 bases; junction bases not matched to a gene: 7. This CDR3 is built from 16 residues. The sequence came from a woman of 80 years or more with acute or convalescent COVID-19. Source material: peripheral blood. The chain employs TRBV2 and TRBJ2-2; 8 bases map to TRBD2. CDR3 in amino acids: CASSGEAGAYTGELFF. The CDR3 region has the DNA TGTGCCAGCAGTGGGGAAGCGGGGGCCTACACCGGGGAGCTGTTTTTT.